The 17 T cell receptor beta chains reported below all come from one sample, sequenced in a study of blood T cell repertoires in COVID-19. Sequencing was performed with immunoSEQ multiplex PCR; in TCRdb, only in-frame clones are kept and a portion is missing. The sample carries 150,000 or so clones, 82% recorded once. Sequenced: PBMCs or T cells enriched from blood (not recorded which). These TCRs come from a man between 60 and 75 years old who had recovered from COVID-19.

The chain has TRBV6-2 or TRBV6-3 and TRBJ2-1, with TRBD2 matching over 14 bases. V dropped 4 bases and J dropped 0; count of bases not matched to a gene: 11. The CDR3 covers 20 residues. The germline V gene encodes CDR1 MNHEY and CDR2 SVGEGT. CDR3 coding DNA: TGTGCCAGCAGTTCCCTCCGGACTAGCGGGGGGCCCTCCTCCTACAATGAGCAGTTCTTC. It yields the protein CASSSLRTSGGPSSYNEQFF.

This chain uses TRBV6-5 with TRBJ2-2; a weak D match, TRBD1 (5 bases). The CDR3 runs to 14 residues. V lost 4 bases and J 6 bases, leaving 12 bases between the germline ends. From germline, CDR1 is MNHEY and CDR2 SVGAGI. The CDR3 DNA follows: TGTGCCAGCAGTTTTTCCAGGGTTTCCGGGGAGCTGTTTTTT. Its translation: CASSFSRVSGELFF.

The V and J genes are TRBV14 and TRBJ2-1; TRBD1 agrees at 8 bases. The junction had 9 bases not matched to a gene; V was cut back by 1 base and J by 10 bases. Germline V CDR1 and CDR2: SGHDN, FVKESK. The CDR3 totals 15 residues. The CDR3 nucleotides are TGTGCCAGCAGCCAAGTGCGGACAGGGACTGGAGAGCAGTTCTTC. Translated, it gives CASSQVRTGTGEQFF. Looking up the rest from reference TRBV14 and TRBJ2-1 gives the full variable domain: EAGVTQFPSHSVIEKGQTVTLRCDPISGHDNLYWYRRVMGKEIKFLLHFVKESKQDESGMPNNRFLAERTGGTYSTLKVQPAELEDSGVYFCASSQVRTGTGEQFFGPGTRLTVL.

The V call is TRBV20-1, the J call TRBJ1-5; TRBD1 might be the D (6 bases). CDR3 length: 14 residues. V lost 3 bases, J lost 6 bases, and 15 bases lay in between. Germline CDR1 and CDR2: DFQATT and SNEGSKA (reference sequence). CDR3 nucleotides: TGCAGTGCTAGTCCCTCAGGGGCGGGTCAGCCCCAGCATTTT. Protein product: CSASPSGAGQPQHF.

The rearrangement joins TRBV7-3 to TRBJ2-3, with TRBD2 matching 10 bases. The CDR3 covers 17 residues. Germline trimming cut 1 base from V and 0 bases from J; bases unmatched to any gene: 4. In germline, CDR1 is SGHTA, CDR2 FQGTGA. The CDR3, as DNA: TGTGCCAGCAGCTTAAGGCCTAGCGGGGGAAGCACAGATACGCAGTATTTT. Protein sequence: CASSLRPSGGSTDTQYF.

The chain couples TRBV30 to TRBJ2-7, with D possibly TRBD2 on 5 matching bases. The CDR3 contains 13 residues. V was pared by 3 bases and J by 4 bases, with 13 bases between. Germline values: CDR1 GTSNPN, CDR2 SVGIG (reference sequence). The CDR3 bases are TGTGCCTGGAGCAGAGAACTAGGTTACGAGCAGTACTTC. As protein: CAWSRELGYEQYF.

Note on this clone: Other nucleotide sequences in the sample specify the same CDR3. The V gene is TRBV9, the J gene TRBJ2-6; TRBD1 agrees at 8 bases. The germline CDR1 and CDR2 sequences are SGDLS and YYNGEE. With 3 bases clipped from V and 0 bases from J, the junction kept 5 bases outside the gene matches. The CDR3 contains 17 residues. Here the CDR3 reads CASSEDRAPSGANVLTF. In DNA, the CDR3 is TGTGCCAGCAGCGAGGACAGGGCTCCCTCTGGGGCCAACGTCCTGACTTTC.

The chain combines TRBV5-5 with TRBJ1-6; 7 bases map to TRBD1. The CDR3 runs 15 residues. Looked up from germline, CDR1 is SGHKS and CDR2 is YYEKEE (reference sequence). Losses at the gene ends were 4 bases for V and 6 bases for J; bases not matched to a gene: 7. CDR3 sequence: CASSRGPIGNSPLHF. DNA of the CDR3: TGTGCCAGCAGCAGGGGGCCTATAGGTAATTCACCCCTCCACTTT.

The chain recombines TRBV3-1 (or the pseudogene TRBV3-2) with TRBJ2-1; no definite D call. The CDR3 has 14 amino acids. Trimming removed 0 bases at V and 15 bases at J, with 18 bases between. From germline, CDR1 is LGHDT and CDR2 YNNKEL (reference sequence). In nucleotides, the CDR3 is TGTGCCAGCAGCCAAGACCCAACTGTGTTGCGGCGGTTCTTC. This gives the protein CASSQDPTVLRRFF.

The CDR3 DNA follows: TGTGCCAGTAAGCCGGGACAGTTAAATGAAAAACTGTTTTTT. Its translation: CASKPGQLNEKLFF. This chain uses TRBV19 with TRBJ1-4; 7 bases agree with TRBD1. The CDR3 consists of 14 residues. V was clipped by 7 bases and J by 5 bases; unmatched bases: 7. The germline V gene encodes CDR1 LNHDA and CDR2 SQIVND (reference sequence).

This chain joins TRBV3-1 (or the pseudogene TRBV3-2) and TRBJ2-3, with TRBD2 matching 16 bases. The CDR3 spans 17 residues. With V trimmed by 4 bases and J by 9 bases, 10 bases remained unmatched. CDR1 is LGHDT and CDR2 is YNNKEL in the germline V gene (reference sequence). The CDR3 region is CASSPLGLAGGPVTQYF. The CDR3 nucleotides are TGTGCCAGCAGCCCTTTGGGACTAGCGGGAGGGCCGGTCACGCAGTATTTT.

The V call is TRBV19, the J call TRBJ1-4; 7 bases agree with TRBD1. CDR1 LNHDA and CDR2 SQIVND come from the germline V gene (reference sequence). Trimming removed 3 bases from V and 5 bases from J; junction bases left unmatched: 3. This CDR3 is built from 14 residues. The chain's CDR3 is CASSMGQLNEKLFF. In DNA form, the CDR3 reads TGTGCCAGTAGTATGGGACAGTTAAATGAAAAACTGTTTTTT.

On this clone itself: At one end the junction does not follow the germline gene, possibly because of a read error. The rearrangement joins TRBV12-3 or TRBV12-4 to TRBJ2-1; possibly TRBD1 for D (6 bases). The CDR3 contains 11 residues. The CDR3 DNA is TGTGCCAGCAGTTCCGGACAGCCTTCGATCTTC. Protein sequence: CASSSGQPSIF.

This chain links TRBV29-1 with TRBJ1-1; D is possibly TRBD1 (6 bases). The CDR3 spans 11 residues. CDR1 and CDR2 (germline): SQVTM, ANQGSEA. V was clipped by 3 bases and J by 4 bases, with 6 bases between them. CDR3 nucleotide sequence: TGCAGCGTTGAGGACAGCACTGAAGCTTTCTTT. Its translation: CSVEDSTEAFF.

The V gene is TRBV24-1, the J gene TRBJ2-7, with TRBD2 matching over 9 bases. Germline V gene sequence: CDR1 KGHDR, CDR2 SFDVKD. V shed 4 bases, J shed 0 bases, and the junction held 6 bases outside the gene matches. The CDR3 extends over 16 amino acids. The CDR3 here is CATSDPLTSGSYEQYF. The CDR3 coding sequence is TGTGCCACCAGTGACCCTCTGACTAGCGGCTCCTACGAGCAGTACTTC.

This chain joins TRBV5-1 and TRBJ2-1, with 12 bases fitting TRBD2. The germline CDR1 and CDR2 sequences are SGHRS and YFSETQ. The CDR3 covers 15 residues. V gave up 6 bases and J gave up 5 bases; unmatched junction bases: 6. CDR3 DNA: TGCGCCAGCACCCGCCGACTAGCGGGGGACAATGAGCAGTTCTTC. Protein sequence: CASTRRLAGDNEQFF.

This clone was recorded only once. This CDR3 is CASSVVSRTGELFF. CDR3 nucleotides: TGTGCCAGCAGCGTAGTCTCGCGCACCGGGGAGCTGTTTTTT. The chain recombines TRBV9 with TRBJ2-2, with D hard to call. Germline V CDR1 and CDR2: SGDLS, YYNGEE. The CDR3 consists of 14 residues. Trimming took 0 bases from V and 4 from J, leaving 7 bases between them.